This entry features one TCR beta chain sequence. Its target is not known. The sample originates from a study of glioma-infiltrating T cells. Across the whole study: Low-grade gliomas were grade II; glioblastomas were grade IV at initial diagnosis. Study-wide findings and caveats: Gliomas, especially low-grade, showed above-expected tissue-blood divergence; non-neoplastic patients showed below.

Using RNA template, CDR3s of TCR alpha and beta were amplified with iRepertoire arm-PCR. TCRdb called the multiplex PCR reads again in MiXCR, with one record for every CDR3 protein. The sample yields roughly 350,000 distinct CDR3 sequences, roughly two fifths seen once. The germline V and J ends were trimmed by 0 bases and 3 bases, with 15 bases remaining between them. CDR3 length: 17 residues. Germline V gene data show CDR1 as LGHNA and CDR2 as YSLEER. Sequenced sample: glioma tissue, nonneoplastic brain tissue, or PBMCs (not recorded which). The source of this sequence is a human donor with low-grade glioma or glioblastoma, undergoing nonglioma brain surgery, or in good health (not recorded which). This chain joins TRBV4-3 and TRBJ1-3; D is ambiguous. The DNA of the CDR3 is TGCGCCAGCAGCCAAGATGCCATACATGTCCTTGGAAACACCATATATTTT. It encodes CASSQDAIHVLGNTIYF.